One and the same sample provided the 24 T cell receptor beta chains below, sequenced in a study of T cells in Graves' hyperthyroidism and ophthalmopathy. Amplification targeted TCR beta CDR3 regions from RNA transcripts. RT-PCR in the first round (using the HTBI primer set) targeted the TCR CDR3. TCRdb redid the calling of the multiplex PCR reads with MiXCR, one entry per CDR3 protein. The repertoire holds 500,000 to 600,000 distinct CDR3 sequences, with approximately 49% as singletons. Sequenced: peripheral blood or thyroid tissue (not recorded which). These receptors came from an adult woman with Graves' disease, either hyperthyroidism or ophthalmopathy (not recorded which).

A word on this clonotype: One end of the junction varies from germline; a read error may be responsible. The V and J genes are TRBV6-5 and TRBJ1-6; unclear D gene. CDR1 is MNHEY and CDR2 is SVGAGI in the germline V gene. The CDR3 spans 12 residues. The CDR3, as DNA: TGTGCCAGCATTTACTGGAATTCACCCCTCCACTTT. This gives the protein CASIYWNSPLHF.

The DNA for the CDR3 is TGTGCCAGCAGTGAGGGGGCGAACTATGGCTACACCTTC. Its protein product is CASSEGANYGYTF. The rearrangement links TRBV2 to TRBJ1-2, with D possibly being TRBD1 (6 bases). Trimming stripped 3 bases from V and 2 bases from J, with 7 bases between. The CDR3 sequence is 13 residues long. Germline CDR1 reads SNHLY; CDR2 reads FYNNEI.

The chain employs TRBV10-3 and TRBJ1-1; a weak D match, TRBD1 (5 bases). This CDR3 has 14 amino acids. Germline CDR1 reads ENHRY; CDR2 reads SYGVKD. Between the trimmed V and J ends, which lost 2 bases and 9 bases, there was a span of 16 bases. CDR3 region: CAISEPGLGGKAFF. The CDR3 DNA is TGTGCCATCAGTGAGCCGGGACTTGGCGGCAAAGCTTTCTTT.

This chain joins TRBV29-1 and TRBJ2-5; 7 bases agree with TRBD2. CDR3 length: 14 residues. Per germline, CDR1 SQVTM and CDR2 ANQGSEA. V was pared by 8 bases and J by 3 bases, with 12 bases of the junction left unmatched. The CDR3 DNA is TGCAGCCTAAGCGGGATTGGGGCTAAAGAGACCCAGTACTTC. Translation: CSLSGIGAKETQYF.

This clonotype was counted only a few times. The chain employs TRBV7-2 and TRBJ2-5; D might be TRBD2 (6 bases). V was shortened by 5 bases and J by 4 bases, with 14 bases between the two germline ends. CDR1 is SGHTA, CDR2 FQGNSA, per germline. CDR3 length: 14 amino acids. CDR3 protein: CASSPLTRRETQYF. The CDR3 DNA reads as TGTGCCAGCAGCCCACTGACTAGACGAGAGACCCAGTACTTC.

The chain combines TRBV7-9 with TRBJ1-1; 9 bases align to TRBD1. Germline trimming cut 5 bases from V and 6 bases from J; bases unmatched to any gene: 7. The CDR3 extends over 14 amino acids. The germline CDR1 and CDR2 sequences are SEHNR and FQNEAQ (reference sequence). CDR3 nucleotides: TGTGCCAGCAGCCGTAGGACAGGGGTATCTGAAGCTTTCTTT. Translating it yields CASSRRTGVSEAFF.

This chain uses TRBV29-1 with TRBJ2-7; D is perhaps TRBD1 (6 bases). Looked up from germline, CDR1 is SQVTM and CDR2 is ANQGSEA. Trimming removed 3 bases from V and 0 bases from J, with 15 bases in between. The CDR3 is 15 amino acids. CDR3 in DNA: TGCAGCGTTGAGGGGGCAGATAAGACCTCCTACGAGCAGTACTTC. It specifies CSVEGADKTSYEQYF.

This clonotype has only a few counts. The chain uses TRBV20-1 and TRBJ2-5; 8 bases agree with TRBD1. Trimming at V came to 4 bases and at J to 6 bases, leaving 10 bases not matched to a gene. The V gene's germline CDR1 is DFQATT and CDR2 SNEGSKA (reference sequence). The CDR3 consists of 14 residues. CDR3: CSATVSGGAKTQYF. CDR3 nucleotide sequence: TGCAGTGCTACAGTATCAGGGGGCGCGAAGACCCAGTACTTC.

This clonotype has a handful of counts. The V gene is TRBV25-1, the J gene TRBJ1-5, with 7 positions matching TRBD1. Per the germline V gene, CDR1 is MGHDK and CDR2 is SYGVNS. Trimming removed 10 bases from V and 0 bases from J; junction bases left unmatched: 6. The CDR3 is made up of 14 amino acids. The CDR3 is CAIKGQISNQPQHF. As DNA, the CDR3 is TGTGCCATCAAGGGACAGATTAGCAATCAGCCCCAGCATTTT.

CDR3 sequence: CAISRQDGYTF. In DNA, the CDR3 is TGTGCCATCAGTCGTCAGGATGGCTACACCTTC. The chain recombines TRBV10-3 with TRBJ1-2; D gene ambiguous. Trimming took 5 bases from V and 6 from J, leaving 7 bases between them. The CDR3 sequence is 11 residues long. The germline V gene encodes CDR1 ENHRY and CDR2 SYGVKD.

The DNA of the CDR3 is TGTGCCAGCAGCCAAGATGAGGCGGGCCCCCCCGGGGAGCTGTTTTTT. It yields the protein CASSQDEAGPPGELFF. The gene calls are TRBV7-8 and TRBJ2-2; possible D gene TRBD2, 5 bases. Germline loops: CDR1 SGHVS, CDR2 FQNEAQ. Trimming left V 5 bases short and J 6 bases short, with 19 bases between. The CDR3 consists of 16 residues.

The CDR3 loop is CSVEPGERNEQYF. The CDR3 DNA reads TGCAGCGTTGAACCAGGGGAACGCAACGAGCAGTACTTC. This sequence joins TRBV29-1 and TRBJ2-7, with a possible D match to TRBD1 (6 bases). Trimming took off 2 bases at V and 5 bases at J, with 13 bases between the two ends. The V gene's germline CDR1 is SQVTM and CDR2 ANQGSEA. The CDR3 loop spans 13 amino acids.

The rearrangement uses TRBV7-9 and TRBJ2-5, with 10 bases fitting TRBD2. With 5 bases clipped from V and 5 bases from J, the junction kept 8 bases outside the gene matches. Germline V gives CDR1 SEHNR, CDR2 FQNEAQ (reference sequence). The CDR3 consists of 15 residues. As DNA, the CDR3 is TGTGCCAGCAGCCCCCCTAGCGGGAGCGGCGAGACCCAGTACTTC. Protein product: CASSPPSGSGETQYF.

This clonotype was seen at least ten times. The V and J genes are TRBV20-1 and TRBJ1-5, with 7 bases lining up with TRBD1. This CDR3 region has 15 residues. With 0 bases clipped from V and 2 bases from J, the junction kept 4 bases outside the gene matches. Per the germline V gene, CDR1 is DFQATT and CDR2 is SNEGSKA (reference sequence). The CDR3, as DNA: TGCAGTGCTAGAGATGGGGGGACAGGCAATCAGCCCCAGCATTTT. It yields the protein CSARDGGTGNQPQHF.

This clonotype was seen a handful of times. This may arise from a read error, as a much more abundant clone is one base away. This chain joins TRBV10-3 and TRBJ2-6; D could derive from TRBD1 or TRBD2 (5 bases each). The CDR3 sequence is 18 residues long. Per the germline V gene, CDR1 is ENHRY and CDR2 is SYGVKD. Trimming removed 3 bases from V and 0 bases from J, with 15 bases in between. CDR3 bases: TGTGCCATCAGTGATGACAGACTACGATCCTCTGGGGCCAACGTCCTGACTTTC. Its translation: CAISDDRLRSSGANVLTF.

DNA for the CDR3: TGTGCCAGCAGCCCGGGACTCTGGGAGACCCAGTACTTC. It codes for CASSPGLWETQYF. The V call is TRBV14, the J call TRBJ2-5, with D possibly TRBD2 on 6 matching bases. Germline assignment: CDR1 SGHDN and CDR2 FVKESK. The CDR3 loop spans 13 amino acids. V shed 4 bases and J shed 5 bases, with 11 bases lying between them.

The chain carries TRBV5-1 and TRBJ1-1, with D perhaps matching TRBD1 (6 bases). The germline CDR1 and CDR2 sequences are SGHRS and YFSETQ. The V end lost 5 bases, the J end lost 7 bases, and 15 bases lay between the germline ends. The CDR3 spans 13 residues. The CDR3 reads CASRDSIEYEAFF. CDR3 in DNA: TGCGCCAGCAGGGACAGTATAGAATATGAAGCTTTCTTT.

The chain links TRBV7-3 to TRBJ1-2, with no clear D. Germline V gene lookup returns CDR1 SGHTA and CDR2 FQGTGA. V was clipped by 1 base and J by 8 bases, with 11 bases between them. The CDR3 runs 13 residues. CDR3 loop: CASSLSPFSGYTF. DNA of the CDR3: TGTGCCAGCAGCTTAAGCCCGTTCAGCGGCTACACCTTC.

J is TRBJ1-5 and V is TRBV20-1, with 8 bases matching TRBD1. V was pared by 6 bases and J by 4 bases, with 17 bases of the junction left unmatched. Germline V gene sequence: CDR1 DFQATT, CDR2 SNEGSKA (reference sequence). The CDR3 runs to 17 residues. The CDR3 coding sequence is TGCAGTGCCGAGAAGGGGGCGCCGGACAGGGAGAATCAGCCCCAGCATTTT. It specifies CSAEKGAPDRENQPQHF.

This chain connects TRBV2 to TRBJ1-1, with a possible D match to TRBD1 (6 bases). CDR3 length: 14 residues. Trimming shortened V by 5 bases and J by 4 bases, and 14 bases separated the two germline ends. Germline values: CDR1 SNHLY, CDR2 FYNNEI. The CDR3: CASSRTGSGTEAFF. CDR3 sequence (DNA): TGTGCCAGCAGTCGAACAGGGAGCGGCACTGAAGCTTTCTTT.

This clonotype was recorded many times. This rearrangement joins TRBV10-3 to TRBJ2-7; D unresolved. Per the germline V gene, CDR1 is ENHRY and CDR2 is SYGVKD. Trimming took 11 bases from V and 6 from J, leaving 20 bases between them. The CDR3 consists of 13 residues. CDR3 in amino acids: CACTRDRNAEQYF. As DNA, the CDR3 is TGTGCCTGCACGAGAGACCGGAACGCCGAGCAGTACTTC.

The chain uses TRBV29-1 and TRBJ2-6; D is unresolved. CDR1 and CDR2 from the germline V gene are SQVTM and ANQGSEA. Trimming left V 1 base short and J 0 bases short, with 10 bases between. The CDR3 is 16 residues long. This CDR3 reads CSVEAGSNSGANVLTF. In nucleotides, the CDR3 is TGCAGCGTTGAAGCAGGCTCCAACTCTGGGGCCAACGTCCTGACTTTC.

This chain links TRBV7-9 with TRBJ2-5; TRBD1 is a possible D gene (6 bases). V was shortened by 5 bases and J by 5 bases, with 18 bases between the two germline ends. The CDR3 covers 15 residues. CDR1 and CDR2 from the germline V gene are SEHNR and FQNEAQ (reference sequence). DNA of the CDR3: TGTGCCAGCAGCCCCGGGACAAAACGGTGGGAGACCCAGTACTTC. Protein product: CASSPGTKRWETQYF.

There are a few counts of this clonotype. The CDR3, as DNA: TGTGCCAGCAGTGAACACCCCTGGCGTTACGAGCAGTACTTC. This codes for CASSEHPWRYEQYF. The chain carries TRBV2 and TRBJ2-7; D uncertain. V lost 2 bases, J lost 4 bases, and 12 bases lay in between. This CDR3 region has 14 residues. The germline V gene encodes CDR1 SNHLY and CDR2 FYNNEI.